The clone carrying this T cell receptor (beta chain) was counted only a few times. The data stem from a study of blood T cell repertoires in COVID-19. In the authors' methods: How many nucleated cells were present was estimated from reference gene primer amplification. Clones were read by immunoSEQ multiplex PCR, and TCRdb kept only the in-frame ones, dropping some. V and J calls and clone size follow that table, whereas D and trimming were derived from the DNA. This table has 330,000 or so clones, roughly 90% appearing once. The CDR3 spans 15 residues. With V trimmed by 4 bases and J by 0 bases, 5 bases remained unmatched. The germline CDR1 and CDR2 sequences are SGHTA and FQGTGA. In terms of age and location, participants ranged from roughly 18 to 100 years and lived in fewer than 30 US areas. The study assigned cohorts using participant-reported clinical history.

This TCR was recovered from a woman aged 25 to 39 who had recovered from COVID-19. The material sequenced was PBMCs or T cells enriched from blood (not recorded which). The rearrangement joins TRBV7-3 to TRBJ1-1; 7 bases fit TRBD1. CDR3 nucleotide sequence: TGTGCCAGCAGCTCCCGGACAGGTTTGAACACTGAAGCTTTCTTT. It specifies CASSSRTGLNTEAFF.